This T cell receptor beta chain was captured in a study of shared clonotypes between healthy human individuals. In regard to this clone: Its antigen is not known.

The table came from immunoSEQ multiplex PCR; TCRdb's copy has only in-frame clones and leaves some out. Of about 2.2 million clones in the sample, around 93% were seen once. CD45RO-negative, CCR7-selected cells formed the naive CD8 fraction, which excluded terminally differentiated effector memory CD45RA+ cells. Study-wide results and caveats: It was the non-shared clonotypes that had lower generation probabilities than clonotypes shared by all four donors.

Sequencing was done on a sample of naive CD8+ T cells from PBMCs. This TCR came from a young man in good health. Some clones in this sample may be carry-over from other donors' samples.

CDR3 protein: CASSLAPGTTGELFF. In DNA form, the CDR3 reads TGCGCCAGCAGCTTGGCTCCAGGGACAACCGGGGAGCTGTTTTTT. The chain is built from TRBV5-1 and TRBJ2-2; possible D gene TRBD1, 6 bases. V was cut by 0 bases and J by 5 bases, with 11 bases left in between. Germline CDR1 reads SGHRS; CDR2 reads YFSETQ. The CDR3 contains 15 residues.